These 26 T cell receptor beta chains were all obtained from the same sample, sequenced in a study of cytomegalovirus exposure and HLA in healthy donors. The PCR employed 60 Vbeta primers together with 13 Jbeta primers. TCRdb keeps only in-frame clones here, not all; method: immunoSEQ multiplex PCR. The sample shows 150,000 to 200,000 clones, 80% of them seen only once. Source material: PBMCs. All receptors derive from a man between 18 and 35 years old in good health and CMV-seropositive.

This sequence joins TRBV6-5 and TRBJ2-5; maybe TRBD1 (6 bases). V lost 7 bases to trimming and J lost 5 bases, with 17 bases between them. CDR1 is MNHEY, CDR2 SVGAGI, per germline. The CDR3 sequence is 14 residues long. CDR3 residues: CASTTPGVLETQYF. DNA for the CDR3: TGTGCCAGCACCACCCCAGGGGTTCTGGAGACCCAGTACTTC.

V gene TRBV19 combines with J gene TRBJ2-1; 8 bases line up with TRBD2. CDR1 is LNHDA, CDR2 SQIVND, per germline (reference sequence). Losses at the gene ends were 4 bases for V and 2 bases for J; bases not matched to a gene: 7. The CDR3 loop spans 16 amino acids. The CDR3 coding sequence is TGTGCCAGTAGTAAAACTAGCGGACCTCCCTACAATGAGCAGTTCTTC. It encodes CASSKTSGPPYNEQFF. The full variable domain, completed using reference TRBV19 and TRBJ2-1, is DGGITQSPKYLFRKEGQNVTLSCEQNLNHDAMYWYRQDPGQGLRLIYYSQIVNDFQKGDIAEGYSVSREKKESFPLTVTSAQKNPTAFYLCASSKTSGPPYNEQFFGPGTRLTVL.

The CDR3 DNA sequence: TGTGCCAGCAGTCGACAGGGGATGGTCAATGAGCAGTTCTTC. It is translated as CASSRQGMVNEQFF. The chain carries TRBV6-5 and TRBJ2-1; TRBD1 matches at 8 bases. The CDR3 is 14 residues long. CDR1 is MNHEY and CDR2 is SVGAGI in the germline V gene. V was pared by 5 bases and J by 6 bases, with 6 bases of the junction left unmatched.

The rearrangement joins TRBV5-6 to TRBJ2-7; tentative D call: TRBD2 (5 bases). The CDR3 spans 12 residues. V was clipped by 2 bases and J by 4 bases, with 7 bases between them. Germline values: CDR1 SGHDT, CDR2 YYEEEE. CDR3 sequence reads: CASSLGLYEQYF. The CDR3 DNA is TGTGCCAGCAGCTTAGGACTTTACGAGCAGTACTTC.

Only one count was recorded for this clone. The CDR3 loop reads CASSPQGWETQYF. The CDR3 DNA sequence: TGTGCCAGCAGCCCCCAGGGCTGGGAGACCCAGTACTTC. The chain couples TRBV7-9 to TRBJ2-5; D perhaps matches TRBD1 (5 bases). This CDR3 region has 13 residues. CDR1 is SEHNR, CDR2 FQNEAQ, per germline (reference sequence). The ends were cut back, 5 bases at V and 5 bases at J, with 12 bases in the middle.

The rearrangement links TRBV5-1 to TRBJ2-1; TRBD2 agrees at 14 bases. J was trimmed by 10 bases and V by 4 bases; bases with no gene match: 10. CDR3 length equals 16 residues. CDR1 SGHRS and CDR2 YFSETQ come from the germline V gene. CDR3 protein: CASSLGTSGRLEEQFF. The CDR3 DNA reads TGCGCCAGCAGCCTCGGGACTAGCGGGAGATTAGAAGAGCAGTTCTTC.

This chain links TRBV11-1 with TRBJ1-1; D not certain. The CDR3 contains 12 residues. Germline CDR1 is SGHAT and CDR2 is FQDESV (reference sequence). V gave up 5 bases and J gave up 8 bases, with 12 bases separating them. Here the CDR3 DNA reads TGTGCCAGCAGCCACTCTAAGAACGAAGCTTTCTTT. Translation gives CASSHSKNEAFF.

In this sample, this clone turned up a few times. J is TRBJ2-1 and V is TRBV6-4; D not resolved. The V gene's germline CDR1 is MRHNA and CDR2 SNTAGT. V dropped 5 bases and J dropped 4 bases, with 18 bases sitting between them. The CDR3 has 16 residues. CDR3 nucleotides: TGTGCCAGCAGTTTACAGCACACCTACCTATACAATGAGCAGTTCTTC. This codes for CASSLQHTYLYNEQFF.

The chain recombines TRBV2 with TRBJ2-2; TRBD1 agrees at 11 bases. Losses at the gene ends were 3 bases for V and 4 bases for J; bases not matched to a gene: 4. The CDR3 contains 16 residues. Germline lookup yields CDR1 SNHLY and CDR2 FYNNEI. The CDR3 DNA reads as TGTGCCAGCAGTGATCTTGGACAGGGGGCCACCGGGGAGCTGTTTTTT. Residues: CASSDLGQGATGELFF.

V gene TRBV28 combines with J gene TRBJ2-1, with 9 bases fitting TRBD1. The CDR3 covers 13 residues. J lost 10 bases, V lost 5 bases, and 6 bases had no gene match. Per germline, CDR1 MDHEN and CDR2 SYDVKM. CDR3 DNA sequence: TGTGCCAGCAGTCCGGACAGGGGCTTCGAGCAGTTCTTC. It codes for CASSPDRGFEQFF.

The J gene is TRBJ2-1, the V gene TRBV7-9; D is possibly TRBD2 (5 bases). The CDR3 is 13 amino acids. CDR1 SEHNR and CDR2 FQNEAQ come from the germline V gene (reference sequence). Trimming removed 2 bases at V and 14 bases at J, with 16 bases between. CDR3 DNA: TGTGCCAGCAGCTTAACCACGGACGGGGTGGAGTTCTTC. It codes for CASSLTTDGVEFF.

The chain couples TRBV15 to TRBJ1-1; D not resolved. Germline CDR1 and CDR2: LNHNV and YYDKDF (reference sequence). Trimming cost V 3 bases and J 8 bases, with 13 bases left between them. The CDR3 has 13 amino acids. The CDR3 sequence is CATSSIPGLEAFF. CDR3 coding DNA: TGTGCCACCAGCAGTATACCGGGATTGGAAGCTTTCTTT. The entire variable domain, with the rest obtained from reference TRBV15 and TRBJ1-1, is as follows: DAMVIQNPRYQVTQFGKPVTLSCSQTLNHNVMYWYQQKSSQAPKLLFHYYDKDFNNEADTPDNFQSRRPNTSFCFLDIRSPGLGDTAMYLCATSSIPGLEAFFGQGTRLTVV.

V and J are TRBV30 and TRBJ2-1; D remains ambiguous. Germline CDR1 is GTSNPN and CDR2 is SVGIG (reference sequence). Trimming cost V 3 bases and J 3 bases, with 9 bases left between them. The CDR3 spans 13 residues. The CDR3, as DNA: TGTGCCTGGAGAGAACAGCTCTACAATGAGCAGTTCTTC. Its protein is CAWREQLYNEQFF.

The rearrangement uses TRBV5-8 and TRBJ1-2; D ambiguous. Per the germline V gene, CDR1 is SGHTS and CDR2 is YDEGEE. Trimming removed 1 base at V and 1 base at J, with 8 bases between. There are 14 residues in the CDR3. CDR3 region: CASSLYVSNYGYTF. The CDR3 DNA reads TGTGCCAGCAGCTTGTATGTCAGTAACTATGGCTACACCTTC.

The chain recombines TRBV19 with TRBJ1-3; D possibly corresponds to TRBD1 (5 bases). Germline values: CDR1 LNHDA, CDR2 SQIVND (reference sequence). V was clipped by 7 bases and J by 0 bases, with 10 bases between them. The CDR3 extends over 14 amino acids. The DNA of the CDR3 is TGTGCCAGTACCCTAGGGGCCTCTGGAAACACCATATATTTT. It yields the protein CASTLGASGNTIYF.

This clone was recorded a few times. The V gene is TRBV7-8, the J gene TRBJ2-7; D unresolved. Per germline, CDR1 SGHVS and CDR2 FQNEAQ. Trimming cost V 5 bases and J 1 base, with 3 bases left between them. The CDR3 totals 11 residues. The CDR3 DNA reads as TGTGCCAGCAGCATATCCTACGAGCAGTACTTC. Encoded protein: CASSISYEQYF.

In regard to this clone: Likely a read error: the CDR3 ends without its conserved phenylalanine or tryptophan. This chain uses TRBV6-6 with TRBJ1-6; 8 bases fit TRBD1. This CDR3 region has 15 residues. V trimming: 9 bases; J trimming: 7 bases; junction bases outside the gene matches: 11. Germline lookup yields CDR1 MNHNY and CDR2 SVGAGI (reference sequence). As DNA, the CDR3 is TGTGCCAGTAAAAGACAGGGGACAAGGAATTCACCCCTCCACCTT. Translation gives CASKRQGTRNSPLHL.

This chain links TRBV5-4 with TRBJ1-4, with TRBD1 matching over 7 bases. This CDR3 comprises 15 residues. CDR1 and CDR2 (germline): SGHNT, YYREEE (reference sequence). After removal of 4 bases from V and 7 bases from J, the junction contained 10 bases not matched to a gene. CDR3: CASSASGTDVEKLFF. DNA of the CDR3: TGTGCCAGCAGCGCCTCCGGGACAGATGTTGAAAAACTGTTTTTT.

This clone has just one count. This chain joins TRBV28 and TRBJ1-2, with D perhaps TRBD1 (5 bases). This CDR3 contains 13 residues. CDR1 and CDR2 (germline): MDHEN, SYDVKM. The V end lost 3 bases, the J end lost 6 bases, and 11 bases lay between the germline ends. The CDR3 DNA reads as TGTGCCAGCAGTTTTAGCCCCAGGGATGGCTACACCTTC. Protein: CASSFSPRDGYTF.

The chain has TRBV6-5 and TRBJ1-1; D uncertain. This CDR3 has 14 residues. Trimming left V 2 bases short and J 5 bases short, with 12 bases between. In germline, CDR1 is MNHEY, CDR2 SVGAGI. CDR3 residues: CASSYEGKGTEAFF. The CDR3 region has the DNA TGTGCCAGCAGTTACGAGGGAAAAGGGACTGAAGCTTTCTTT.

This clone came up once. The chain has TRBV18 and TRBJ1-4; unclear D gene. Trimming pared 6 bases from V and 2 bases from J, leaving 13 bases between. This CDR3 has 15 residues. CDR1 is KGHSH and CDR2 is LQKENI in the germline V gene. The CDR3 reads CASSTRRETNEKLFF. CDR3 nucleotides: TGTGCCAGCTCCACCCGAAGGGAGACTAATGAAAAACTGTTTTTT.

This chain uses TRBV7-9 with TRBJ1-1, with 9 bases matching TRBD1. CDR1 and CDR2 from the germline V gene are SEHNR and FQNEAQ (reference sequence). V shed 7 bases and J 4 bases; nucleotides not matched to a gene: 4. This CDR3 region has 13 residues. CDR3 coding DNA: TGTGCCAGCACCCTGGACAGGGGCACTGAAGCTTTCTTT. Its translation: CASTLDRGTEAFF.

In nucleotides, the CDR3 is TGTGCCTGGAGTAGACGGGGGACAGGGAACACCGGGGAGCTGTTTTTT. This gives the protein CAWSRRGTGNTGELFF. V gene TRBV30 combines with J gene TRBJ2-2; 8 bases align to TRBD1. Trimming removed 2 bases from V and 1 base from J; junction bases left unmatched: 6. The CDR3 has 16 residues. Germline V gene data show CDR1 as GTSNPN and CDR2 as SVGIG (reference sequence).

The chain carries TRBV6-6 and TRBJ2-5, with D possibly TRBD2 on 5 matching bases. The end of the DNA fits TRBJ2-7 better, so the J call may be wrong. CDR1 and CDR2 (germline): MNHNY, SVGAGI (reference sequence). The CDR3 extends over 16 amino acids. The CDR3 DNA reads as TGTGCCAGCAGTTATGGCGGCCGGCGGGTCTCCTACGAGCAGTACTTC. As protein: CASSYGGRRVSYEQYF.

The chain carries TRBV4-1 and TRBJ2-1; 9 nucleotides line up with TRBD2. CDR3 length: 16 residues. The junction had 5 bases not matched to a gene; V was cut back by 1 base and J by 4 bases. Germline CDR1 MGHRA, CDR2 YSYEKL. Here the CDR3 reads CASSQVSLAGYNEQFF. The DNA of the CDR3 is TGCGCCAGCAGCCAAGTTTCGCTAGCGGGATACAATGAGCAGTTCTTC.

Turning to this clone: Other DNA sequences from this sample encode an identical CDR3 as well. J is TRBJ1-5 and V is TRBV28; no clear D. Germline V gene sequence: CDR1 MDHEN, CDR2 SYDVKM. CDR3 size: 11 residues. V lost 3 bases to trimming and J lost 6 bases, with 3 bases between them. CDR3 amino acids: CASSFGQPQHF. The CDR3 DNA sequence: TGTGCCAGCAGTTTCGGTCAGCCCCAGCATTTT.